This paragraph covers one T cell receptor beta chain sequence. Its antigen specificity is not known. No much larger clonotype is one base removed from it; base qualities were not supplied. This specimen comes from a study of CD4 T cells in relation to SARS-CoV-2 and coronaviruses (TCRdb year 2021). Some background on the complete study: The ViraFEST assay cultured PBMCs with antigen for roughly 11 days, then sequenced TCR beta CDR3s to find antigen-specific clonal expansions. Expansion assays from other donors in the study were sequenced with a different, Illumina-based TCR-beta assay. Using patient-derived lymphoblastoid cell lines, the shared crossreactive spike epitopes were mapped to their HLA restriction. An HIV-1 Nef peptide pool or a no-peptide culture served as the negative reference condition. At the level of individual TCR clonotypes, the study evaluated whether memory CD4+ T cells crossreact between the spike proteins of SARS-CoV-2 and those of common cold coronaviruses. The Adaptive Biotechnologies TCR-sequencing kit was used to sequence samples from a few pre-COVID donors and the naive versus memory experiments, whereas other data were Illumina-based.

The library came from the immunoSEQ multiplex PCR assay. As for how the authors treated the data: During preprocessing, nonproductive sequences were discarded, as were any CDR3s that did not begin with C, did not end with F or W, or were shorter than 7 amino acids. The MANAFEST web app was used to call antigen-specific clonotypes on the basis of expansion compared with the reference and with other culture wells. A clone counted as positive if significantly expanded in 2 of 3 replicate wells versus the reference culture at FDR below 0.05. To be called positive, a clone also had to show significant expansion compared with every other tandem well and an odds ratio greater than 5. Pairwise Levenshtein distance, computed with the stringdist R package after three terminal residues were trimmed from each end, was used as the measure of CDR3 homology. TCRdb took over this immuneACCESS table, retaining in-frame rearrangements with V and J assigned. Such tables are incomplete; in checked studies, under half of the missing clones stem from an unresolved V gene, and the remainder is unexplained. V and J calls and clone size are those listed in that table; D and trimming were worked out from the DNA. The sample table records about 29,000 clones; about two thirds of these occur just once. The leading ten clones occupy around an eighth of the sample.

V lost 4 bases and J lost 4 bases; the stretch between them is 17 bases long. Taken from the germline V gene (reference sequence), the CDR1 and CDR2 loops are SGHNT and YYREEE. From its cysteine to its phenylalanine, the CDR3 spans 15 amino acids. Only the CDR3 portion is preserved as DNA: 45 bases, with reading frame beginning at the first base. CD4+ T cells from unexposed donors were collected before the COVID-19 pandemic (2011-2018). Following 10 days of culture, the EasySep CD4+ T cell isolation kit was used to isolate CD4+ T cells. As cell number allowed, CD4+ T cells from unexposed donors were tested for reactivity to SARS-CoV-2 S and N and to four common cold coronavirus spike pools. Each well received millions of PBMCs, cultured in IMDM supplemented with roughly 5.1% human AB serum and 9.5 to 10 IU/ml IL-2. Half of the culture medium was replaced with fresh IL-2-containing medium on days 3 and 7. Triplicate replicate wells were generally used for each peptide culture condition. Leukapheresis product for the unexposed donors was purchased commercially. PBMCs were isolated from leukapheresis product or whole blood by Ficoll-Paque PLUS gradient centrifugation. PBMCs were either used fresh in the expansion assay or cryopreserved at -140 degrees C. The QIAamp Micro DNA Kit was used to extract genomic DNA from the CD4+ T cells.

The paper's findings and limits, for the study overall: About 65% of donors had memory CD4+ clonotypes that crossrecognized SARS-CoV-2 and at least one common cold coronavirus spike. Crossreactivity analysis was centred on spike protein, so crossreactivity against other viral proteins was not assessed. Pre-pandemic and post-infection samples were not both contributed by any donor, so tracing of the source of pre-existing responses was limited. Significantly weaker SARS-CoV-2-driven expansion was shown by crossreactive clones than by monoreactive clones, consistent with antigenic imprinting. The study was constrained by small numbers of patients and of tested TCRs.

This chain is built from TRBV5-4 and TRBJ1-1; the D gene cannot be resolved reliably. This clonotype was obtained from a human donor in good health. The sample taken for sequencing was CD4+ T cells from PBMCs, cultured in vitro. The DNA sequence follows: TGTGCCAGCAGCCCCATGGCGGCTAGAGGCACTGAAGCTTTCTTT. Translation gives CASSPMAARGTEAFF.